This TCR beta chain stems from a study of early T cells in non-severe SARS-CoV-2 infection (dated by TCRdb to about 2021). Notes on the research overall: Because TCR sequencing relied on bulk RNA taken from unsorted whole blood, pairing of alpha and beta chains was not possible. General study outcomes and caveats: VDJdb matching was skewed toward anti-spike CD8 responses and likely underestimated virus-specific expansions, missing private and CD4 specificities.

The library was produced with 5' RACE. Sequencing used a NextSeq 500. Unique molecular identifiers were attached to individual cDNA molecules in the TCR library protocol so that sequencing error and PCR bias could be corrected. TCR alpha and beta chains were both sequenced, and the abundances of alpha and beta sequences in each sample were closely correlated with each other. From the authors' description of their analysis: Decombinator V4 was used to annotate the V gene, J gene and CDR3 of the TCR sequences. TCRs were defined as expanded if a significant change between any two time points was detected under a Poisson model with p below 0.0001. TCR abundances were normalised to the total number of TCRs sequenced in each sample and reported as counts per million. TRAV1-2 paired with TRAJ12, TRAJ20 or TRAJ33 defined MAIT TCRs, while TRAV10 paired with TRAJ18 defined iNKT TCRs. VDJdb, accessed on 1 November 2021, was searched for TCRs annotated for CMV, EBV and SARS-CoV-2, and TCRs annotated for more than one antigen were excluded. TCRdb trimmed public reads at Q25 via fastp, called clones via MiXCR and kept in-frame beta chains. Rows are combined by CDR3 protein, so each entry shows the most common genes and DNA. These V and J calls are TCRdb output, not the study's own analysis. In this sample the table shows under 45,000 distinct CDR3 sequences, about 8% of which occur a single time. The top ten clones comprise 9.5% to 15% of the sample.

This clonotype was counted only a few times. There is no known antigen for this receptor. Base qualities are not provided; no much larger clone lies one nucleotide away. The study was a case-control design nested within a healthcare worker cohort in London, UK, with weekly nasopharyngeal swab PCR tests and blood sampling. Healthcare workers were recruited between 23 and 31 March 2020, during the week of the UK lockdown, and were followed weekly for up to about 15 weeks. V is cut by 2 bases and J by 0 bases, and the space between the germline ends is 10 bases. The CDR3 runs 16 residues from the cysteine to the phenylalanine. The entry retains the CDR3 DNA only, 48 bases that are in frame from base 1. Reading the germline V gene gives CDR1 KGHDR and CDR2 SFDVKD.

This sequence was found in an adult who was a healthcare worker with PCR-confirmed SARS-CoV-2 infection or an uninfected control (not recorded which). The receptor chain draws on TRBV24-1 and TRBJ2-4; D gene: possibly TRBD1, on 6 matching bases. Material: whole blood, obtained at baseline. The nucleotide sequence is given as TGTGCCACCAGTGATTCAGGGGATCTAGCCAAAAACATTCAGTACTTC. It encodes CATSDSGDLAKNIQYF.